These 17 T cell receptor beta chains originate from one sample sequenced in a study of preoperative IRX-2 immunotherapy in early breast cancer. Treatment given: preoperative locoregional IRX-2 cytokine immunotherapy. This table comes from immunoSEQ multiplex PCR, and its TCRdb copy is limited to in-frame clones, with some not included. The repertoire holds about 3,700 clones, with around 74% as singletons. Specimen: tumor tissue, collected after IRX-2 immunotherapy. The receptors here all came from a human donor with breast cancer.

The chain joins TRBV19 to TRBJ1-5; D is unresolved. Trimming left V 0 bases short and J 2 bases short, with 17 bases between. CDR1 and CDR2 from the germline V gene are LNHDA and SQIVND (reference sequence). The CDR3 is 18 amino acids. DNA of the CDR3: TGTGCCAGTAGTATAGACGTAGGAGGGCTGAAGGGCAATCAGCCCCAGCATTTT. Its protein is CASSIDVGGLKGNQPQHF.

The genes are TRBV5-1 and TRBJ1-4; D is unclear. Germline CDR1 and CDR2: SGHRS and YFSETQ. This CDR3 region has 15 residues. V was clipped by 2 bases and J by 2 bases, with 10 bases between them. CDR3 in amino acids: CASSFGRATNEKLFF. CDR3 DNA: TGCGCCAGCAGCTTCGGGCGGGCGACTAATGAAAAACTGTTTTTT.

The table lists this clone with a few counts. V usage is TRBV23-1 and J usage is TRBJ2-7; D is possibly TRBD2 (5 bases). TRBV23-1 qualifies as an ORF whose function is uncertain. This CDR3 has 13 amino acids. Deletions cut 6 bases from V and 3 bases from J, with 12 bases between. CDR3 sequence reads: CASSPVEGYEQYF. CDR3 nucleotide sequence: TGCGCCAGCAGCCCGGTCGAGGGCTACGAGCAGTACTTC.

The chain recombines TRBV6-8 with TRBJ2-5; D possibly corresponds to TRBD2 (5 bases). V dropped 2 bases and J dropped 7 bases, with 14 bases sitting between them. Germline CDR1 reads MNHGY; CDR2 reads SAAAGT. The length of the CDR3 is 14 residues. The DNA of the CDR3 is TGTGCCAGCAGTTACGGCGGCAGCCTAGCGACCCAGTACTTC. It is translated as CASSYGGSLATQYF.

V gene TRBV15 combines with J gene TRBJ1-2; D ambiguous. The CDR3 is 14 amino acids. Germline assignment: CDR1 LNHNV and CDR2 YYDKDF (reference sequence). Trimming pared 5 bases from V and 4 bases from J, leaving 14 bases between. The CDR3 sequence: CATSAANRIYGYTF. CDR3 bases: TGTGCCACCAGCGCCGCTAACCGAATCTATGGCTACACCTTC.

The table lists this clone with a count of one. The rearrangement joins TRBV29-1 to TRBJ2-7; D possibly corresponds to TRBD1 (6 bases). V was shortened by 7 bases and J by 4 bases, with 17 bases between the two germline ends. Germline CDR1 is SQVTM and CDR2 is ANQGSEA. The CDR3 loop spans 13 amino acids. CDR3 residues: CSAARQEGYEQYF. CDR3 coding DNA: TGCAGCGCTGCAAGACAGGAAGGTTACGAGCAGTACTTC.

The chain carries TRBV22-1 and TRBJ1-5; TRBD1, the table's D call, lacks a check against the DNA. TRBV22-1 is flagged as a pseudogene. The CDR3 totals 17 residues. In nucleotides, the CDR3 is TGTGCCAGCAGTTGGGGGGACAGGGGTTATTTAGGGCAGCCCCAGCATTTT. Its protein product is CASSWGDRGYLGQPQHF.

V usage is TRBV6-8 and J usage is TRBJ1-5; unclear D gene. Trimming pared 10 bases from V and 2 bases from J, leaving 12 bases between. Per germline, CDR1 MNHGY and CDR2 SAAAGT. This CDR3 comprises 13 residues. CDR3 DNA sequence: TGTGCCACAGCACGTGCAGGCAATCAGCCCCAGCATTTT. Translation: CATARAGNQPQHF.

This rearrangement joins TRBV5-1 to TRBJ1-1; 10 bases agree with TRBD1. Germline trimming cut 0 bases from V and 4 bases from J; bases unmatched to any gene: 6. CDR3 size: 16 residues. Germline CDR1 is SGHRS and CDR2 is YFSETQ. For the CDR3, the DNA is TGCGCCAGCAGCTTGGACGGGACAGGGGTAGTCACTGAAGCTTTCTTT. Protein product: CASSLDGTGVVTEAFF.

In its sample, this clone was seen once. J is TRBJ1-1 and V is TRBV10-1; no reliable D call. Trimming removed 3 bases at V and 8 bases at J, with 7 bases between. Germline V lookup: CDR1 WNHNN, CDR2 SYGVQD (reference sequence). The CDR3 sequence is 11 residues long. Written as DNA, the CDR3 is TGCGCCAGCAGTGATGAAATCGAAGCTTTCTTT. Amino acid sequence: CASSDEIEAFF.

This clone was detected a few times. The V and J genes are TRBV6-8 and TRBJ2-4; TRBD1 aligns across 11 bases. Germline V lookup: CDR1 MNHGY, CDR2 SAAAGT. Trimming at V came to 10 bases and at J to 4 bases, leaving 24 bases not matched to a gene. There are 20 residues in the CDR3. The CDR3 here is CAILGPGTGGGMEEKNIQYF. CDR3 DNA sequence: TGTGCCATTCTAGGACCCGGGACAGGGGGTGGGATGGAGGAGAAAAACATTCAGTACTTC.

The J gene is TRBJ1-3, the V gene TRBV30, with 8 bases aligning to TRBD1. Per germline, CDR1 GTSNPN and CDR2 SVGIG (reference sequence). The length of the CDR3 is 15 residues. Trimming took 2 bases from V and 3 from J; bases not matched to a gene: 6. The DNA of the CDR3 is TGTGCCTGGAGTATATTCGGACAGGGTGGAAACACCATATATTTT. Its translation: CAWSIFGQGGNTIYF.

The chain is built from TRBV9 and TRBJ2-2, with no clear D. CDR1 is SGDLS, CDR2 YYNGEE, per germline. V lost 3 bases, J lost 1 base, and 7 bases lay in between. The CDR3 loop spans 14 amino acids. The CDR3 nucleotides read TGTGCCAGCAGCGACCGACAGAACACCGGGGAGCTGTTTTTT. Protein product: CASSDRQNTGELFF.

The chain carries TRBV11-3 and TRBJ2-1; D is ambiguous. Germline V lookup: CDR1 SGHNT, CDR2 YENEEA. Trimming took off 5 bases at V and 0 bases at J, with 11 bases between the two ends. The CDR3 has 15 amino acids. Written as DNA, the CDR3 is TGTGCCAGCAGCCTCGGACCGGACTCCTACAATGAGCAGTTCTTC. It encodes CASSLGPDSYNEQFF. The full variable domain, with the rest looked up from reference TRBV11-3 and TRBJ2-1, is EAGVVQSPRYKIIEKKQPVAFWCNPISGHNTLYWYLQNLGQGPELLIRYENEEAVDDSQLPKDRFSAERLKGVDSTLKIQPAELGDSAVYLCASSLGPDSYNEQFFGPGTRLTVL.

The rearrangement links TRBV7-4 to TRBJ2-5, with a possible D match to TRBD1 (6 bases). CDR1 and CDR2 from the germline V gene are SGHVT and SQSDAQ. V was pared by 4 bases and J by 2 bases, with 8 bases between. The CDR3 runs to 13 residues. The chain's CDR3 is CASSYGQQETQYF. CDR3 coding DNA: TGTGCCAGCAGCTATGGACAGCAAGAGACCCAGTACTTC.

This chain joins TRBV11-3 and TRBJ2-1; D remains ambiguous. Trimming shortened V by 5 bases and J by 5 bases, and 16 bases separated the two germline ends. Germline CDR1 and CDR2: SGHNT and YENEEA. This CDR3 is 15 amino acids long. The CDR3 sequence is CASSQIPGFNNEQFF. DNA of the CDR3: TGTGCCAGCAGCCAAATCCCCGGGTTCAACAATGAGCAGTTCTTC.

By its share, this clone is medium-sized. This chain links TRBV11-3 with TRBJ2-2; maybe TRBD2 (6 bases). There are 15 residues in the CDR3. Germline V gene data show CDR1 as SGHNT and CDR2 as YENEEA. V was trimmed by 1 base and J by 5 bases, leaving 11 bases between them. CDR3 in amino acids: CASSLGSGGTGELFF. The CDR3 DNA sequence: TGTGCCAGCAGCTTAGGTAGCGGAGGAACCGGGGAGCTGTTTTTT.